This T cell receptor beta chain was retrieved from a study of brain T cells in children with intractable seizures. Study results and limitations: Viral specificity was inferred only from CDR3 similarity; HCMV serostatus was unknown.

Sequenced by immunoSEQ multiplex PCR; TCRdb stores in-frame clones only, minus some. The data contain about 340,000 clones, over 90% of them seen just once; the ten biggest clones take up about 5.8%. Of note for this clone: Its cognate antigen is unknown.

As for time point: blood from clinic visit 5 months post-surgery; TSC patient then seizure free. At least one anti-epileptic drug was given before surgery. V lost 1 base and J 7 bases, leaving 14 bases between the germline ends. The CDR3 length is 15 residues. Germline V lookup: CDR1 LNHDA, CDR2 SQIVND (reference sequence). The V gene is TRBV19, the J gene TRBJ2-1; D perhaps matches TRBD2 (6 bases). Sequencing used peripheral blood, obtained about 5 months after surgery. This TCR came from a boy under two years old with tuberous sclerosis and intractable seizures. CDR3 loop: CASSIAGVLGNEQFF. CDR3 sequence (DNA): TGTGCCAGTAGTATAGCGGGAGTGTTGGGGAATGAGCAGTTCTTC.